One and the same sample provided the 12 T cell receptor beta chains below, sequenced in a study of shared clonotypes between healthy human individuals. Libraries were prepared by immunoSEQ multiplex PCR; TCRdb keeps only in-frame clonotypes and omits some of them. The table records 2 million to 3 million clones, over 85% of them present only once. What was sequenced was naive CD4+ T cells sorted from blood. Regarding subset: CD45RA+ positively selected. The receptor set was obtained from a man between 18 and 35 years old in good health.

The rearrangement joins TRBV6-5 to TRBJ2-1; possible D gene TRBD2, 6 bases. The CDR3 is 15 residues long. The germline V and J ends were trimmed by 5 bases and 7 bases, with 18 bases remaining between them. Per germline, CDR1 MNHEY and CDR2 SVGAGI. The CDR3 DNA follows: TGTGCCAGCAGTACGGGGCAGCGGGCTTCTAATGAGCAGTTCTTC. This gives the protein CASSTGQRASNEQFF.

Worth noting for this clone: Other DNA sequences of this sample code for an identical CDR3. The J gene is TRBJ1-5, the V gene TRBV11-2; 7 nucleotides align to TRBD1. The J segment lost 2 bases and the V segment lost 6 bases, leaving 7 bases of the junction unmatched. The V gene's germline CDR1 is SGHAT and CDR2 FQNNGV. The CDR3 is 15 amino acids. Here the CDR3 reads CASSLDGQGNQPQHF. The CDR3 DNA reads as TGTGCCAGCAGTCTGGACGGACAGGGCAATCAGCCCCAGCATTTT.

Comments on this clone: The same CDR3 can be traced to other DNA sequences in this sample. V usage is TRBV5-1 and J usage is TRBJ1-6; D is unresolved. Trimming took 2 bases from V and 7 from J, leaving 10 bases between them. CDR3 length equals 14 residues. From germline, CDR1 is SGHRS and CDR2 YFSETQ. The CDR3 region is CASSFGTANSPLHF. The CDR3 nucleotides are TGCGCCAGCAGCTTCGGTACAGCAAATTCACCCCTCCACTTT. The full variable domain, its missing parts supplied by reference TRBV5-1 and TRBJ1-6, is KAGVTQTPRYLIKTRGQQVTLSCSPISGHRSVSWYQQTPGQGLQFLFEYFSETQRNKGNFPGRFSGRQFSNSRSEMNVSTLELGDSALYLCASSFGTANSPLHFGNGTRLTVT.

The rearrangement joins TRBV10-2 to TRBJ2-2; possible D gene TRBD1, 5 bases. Germline V gene data show CDR1 as WSHSY and CDR2 as SAAADI. V lost 6 bases and J 12 bases, leaving 17 bases between the germline ends. The CDR3 runs to 13 residues. The CDR3 coding sequence is TGCGCCAGCAGCCCGGACCCCCTGGGGCAGCTGTTTTTT. It translates to CASSPDPLGQLFF.

Turning to this clone: Other DNA sequences in the same sample also yield this CDR3. The chain uses TRBV7-2 and TRBJ1-2; D not resolved. CDR1 and CDR2 from the germline V gene are SGHTA and FQGNSA. This CDR3 has 12 residues. V gave up 0 bases and J gave up 4 bases, with 3 bases separating them. The CDR3 nucleotides are TGTGCCAGCAGCTTAGCCTCCTATGGCTACACCTTC. Its translation: CASSLASYGYTF.

Turning to this clone: The same CDR3 is also encoded by other DNA sequences in this sample. The chain combines TRBV6-5 with TRBJ1-4, with D unclear. This CDR3 spans 14 amino acids. V was shortened by 6 bases and J by 4 bases, with 12 bases between the two germline ends. In germline, CDR1 is MNHEY, CDR2 SVGAGI. The CDR3 region has the DNA TGTGCCAGCAGCTTAGACGGCGTTAATGAAAAACTGTTTTTT. This encodes CASSLDGVNEKLFF.

The gene calls are TRBV9 and TRBJ1-1, with 8 bases aligning to TRBD1. Germline V gene lookup returns CDR1 SGDLS and CDR2 YYNGEE. The length of the CDR3 is 15 residues. After removal of 2 bases from V and 12 bases from J, the junction contained 15 bases not matched to a gene. Here the CDR3 reads CASSVEDRAVSNSFF. The CDR3 DNA reads TGTGCCAGCAGCGTGGAGGACAGGGCAGTTTCGAATTCTTTCTTT.

The chain recombines TRBV4-1 with TRBJ1-5; D is possibly TRBD1 (6 bases). Germline V gene sequence: CDR1 MGHRA, CDR2 YSYEKL. There are 17 residues in the CDR3. Trimming took off 4 bases at V and 4 bases at J, with 20 bases between the two ends. The CDR3 protein is CASSPGGAISWNQPQHF. The DNA for the CDR3 is TGCGCCAGCAGCCCCGGGGGGGCGATTAGCTGGAATCAGCCCCAGCATTTT.

V gene TRBV2 combines with J gene TRBJ1-2; D might be TRBD1 (5 bases). This CDR3 has 11 residues. The germline V gene encodes CDR1 SNHLY and CDR2 FYNNEI. V was shortened by 10 bases and J by 1 base, with 7 bases between the two germline ends. CDR3 in amino acids: CAKGLNYGYTF. CDR3 bases: TGTGCCAAGGGACTTAACTATGGCTACACCTTC.

The gene calls are TRBV27 and TRBJ2-5; D ambiguous. The CDR3 runs 13 residues. Trimming took off 10 bases at V and 4 bases at J, with 16 bases between the two ends. The germline gives CDR1 MNHEY, CDR2 SMNVEV (reference sequence). The DNA for the CDR3 is TGTGCCACCAAGGCTAGGGTAGGAGAGACCCAGTACTTC. Residues: CATKARVGETQYF.

The chain joins TRBV11-2 to TRBJ2-7; a possible D gene is TRBD2 (5 bases). Germline loops: CDR1 SGHAT, CDR2 FQNNGV. CDR3 length: 12 amino acids. Trimming shortened V by 8 bases and J by 1 base, and 9 bases separated the two germline ends. The CDR3 nucleotides read TGTGCCAGCGCGAGAGGGTCCTACGAGCAGTACTTC. Protein: CASARGSYEQYF.

The CDR3 is CASSRTGNKGTGELFF. CDR3 coding DNA: TGTGCCAGCTCTCGGACAGGGAATAAGGGAACCGGGGAGCTGTTTTTT. J is TRBJ2-2 and V is TRBV18, with 8 bases that match TRBD1. The CDR3 has 16 residues. Unmatched junction bases numbered 11, after V lost 6 bases and J lost 5 bases. Germline V lookup: CDR1 KGHSH, CDR2 LQKENI.